One T cell receptor beta chain is described in this entry. In assigning cohorts, the study relied on participant-reported clinical history. V lost 2 bases and J 0 bases, leaving 7 bases between the germline ends. Looked up from germline, CDR1 is MNHEY and CDR2 is SVGAGI. This CDR3 is 14 amino acids long. Original processing notes: Amplification of reference gene primers provided the estimated nucleated cell counts. TCRdb keeps only in-frame clones here, not all; method: immunoSEQ multiplex PCR. V, J and clone size derive from that table, while D and trimming were established from the DNA sequence. The data contain approximately 100,000 clones, 65% to 90% of them singletons. This sample is drawn from a study of blood T cell repertoires in COVID-19. Turning to the study itself: Researchers got acute and convalescent COVID-19 samples from the United States, Italy and Spain. From T cells, B-cell-depleted T cells, or PBMCs came the material, which was cDNA or gDNA.

What was sequenced was PBMCs or T cells enriched from blood (not recorded which). The receptor was derived from a woman aged 45-60 years who had recovered from COVID-19. The V gene is TRBV6-5, the J gene TRBJ1-2; tentatively, D is TRBD1 (6 bases). The chain's CDR3 is CASSYKGANYGYTF. CDR3 nucleotide sequence: TGTGCCAGCAGTTACAAGGGGGCTAACTATGGCTACACCTTC.